These 12 T cell receptor beta chains were sequenced from one sample in a study of blood T cell repertoires in COVID-19. The table came from immunoSEQ multiplex PCR; TCRdb's copy has only in-frame clones and leaves some out. The table records 250,000 or so clones, about 82% of them present only once. The sequenced sample was peripheral blood. Source of these receptors: a man older than 75 with acute or convalescent COVID-19.

This clone was counted a single time. V gene TRBV28 combines with J gene TRBJ2-6, with 9 bases lining up with TRBD1. With V trimmed by 8 bases and J by 1 base, 9 bases remained unmatched. Looked up from germline, CDR1 is MDHEN and CDR2 is SYDVKM. CDR3 length: 17 residues. This CDR3 is CASSPGQGWSGANVLTF. The CDR3 bases are TGTGCCAGCTCTCCTGGACAGGGGTGGTCTGGGGCCAACGTCCTGACTTTC.

This rearrangement joins TRBV19 to TRBJ2-1, with TRBD2 matching 11 bases. The CDR3 is 17 residues long. Per germline, CDR1 LNHDA and CDR2 SQIVND (reference sequence). Trimming cost V 1 base and J 4 bases; bases outside gene matches: 6. The CDR3 DNA reads as TGTGCCAGTAGTATAGCGGTTAGCGGGGGGGTTTACAATGAGCAGTTCTTC. Its protein product is CASSIAVSGGVYNEQFF.

This sequence joins TRBV5-4 and TRBJ1-4; 10 bases fit TRBD1. The CDR3 has 15 amino acids. Germline V gene data show CDR1 as SGHNT and CDR2 as YYREEE (reference sequence). The J segment lost 10 bases and the V segment lost 4 bases, leaving 10 bases of the junction unmatched. CDR3 sequence reads: CASSQGGQGLGKLFF. As DNA, the CDR3 is TGTGCCAGCAGCCAGGGGGGACAGGGGTTAGGAAAACTGTTTTTT.

The rearrangement links TRBV14 to TRBJ1-3; the D gene is possibly TRBD1 (5 bases). The CDR3 sequence is 16 residues long. The ends were cut back, 0 bases at V and 3 bases at J, with 12 bases in the middle. Germline V lookup: CDR1 SGHDN, CDR2 FVKESK. CDR3 protein: CASSQERRGGGNTIYF. The DNA of the CDR3 is TGTGCCAGCAGCCAAGAGAGGCGGGGCGGTGGAAACACCATATATTTT.

This clone was picked up one time. The chain has TRBV10-3 and TRBJ2-5; TRBD2 matches at 8 bases. In germline, CDR1 is ENHRY, CDR2 SYGVKD. Unmatched junction bases numbered 14, after V lost 10 bases and J lost 1 base. The CDR3 runs to 16 residues. The CDR3 protein is CATQSLGSGVQETQYF. Here the CDR3 DNA reads TGTGCCACCCAGTCCCTTGGTAGCGGGGTCCAAGAGACCCAGTACTTC.

CDR3 region: CASTLGGTGYEQYF. In nucleotides, the CDR3 is TGTGCCAGCACCCTCGGAGGAACCGGCTACGAGCAGTACTTC. The chain is built from TRBV28 and TRBJ2-7, with D maybe TRBD2 (5 bases). The CDR3 length is 14 residues. Germline CDR1 and CDR2: MDHEN and SYDVKM. Trimming took 7 bases from V and 3 from J, leaving 16 bases between them.

The count of this clone is one. This sequence joins TRBV28 and TRBJ1-5, with D possibly matching TRBD1 (6 bases). CDR3 length: 12 residues. CDR1 is MDHEN and CDR2 is SYDVKM in the germline V gene. Between the trimmed V and J ends, which lost 10 bases and 7 bases, there was a span of 14 bases. CDR3 DNA: TGTGCCATGTCGACAGGTCTCCAGCCCCAGCATTTT. Translation: CAMSTGLQPQHF.

The count of this clone is one. The chain has TRBV4-3 and TRBJ2-7; D gene uncertain. V lost 0 bases to trimming and J lost 5 bases, with 14 bases between them. The germline V gene has CDR1 LGHNA and CDR2 YSLEER. The CDR3 is 15 residues long. The CDR3 reads CASSQDVFRRDEQYF. The CDR3 bases are TGCGCCAGCAGCCAAGACGTATTCCGTCGGGACGAGCAGTACTTC.

J is TRBJ2-7 and V is TRBV10-3, with 9 bases aligning to TRBD2. This CDR3 region has 13 residues. The V gene's germline CDR1 is ENHRY and CDR2 SYGVKD. After removal of 3 bases from V and 4 bases from J, the junction contained 1 base not matched to a gene. The CDR3 loop is CAISEGLAYEQYF. In DNA form, the CDR3 reads TGTGCCATCAGTGAAGGACTAGCGTACGAGCAGTACTTC.

Only a few counts were recorded for this clone. The chain recombines TRBV7-9 with TRBJ2-3, with a possible D match to TRBD1 (5 bases). The CDR3 contains 16 residues. The germline gives CDR1 SEHNR, CDR2 FQNEAQ (reference sequence). Trimming stripped 2 bases from V and 2 bases from J, with 14 bases between. CDR3 region: CASSLRGPSSTDTQYF. The CDR3, as DNA: TGTGCCAGCAGCTTAAGGGGCCCTTCTTCCACAGATACGCAGTATTTT.

In this sample, this clone turned up once. The gene calls are TRBV7-2 and TRBJ1-2; no definite D call. Trimming removed 1 base at V and 4 bases at J, with 10 bases between. The V gene's germline CDR1 is SGHTA and CDR2 FQGNSA. The CDR3 is made up of 14 amino acids. The CDR3 sequence is CASSLERESYGYTF. The CDR3 DNA reads as TGTGCCAGCAGCTTAGAAAGGGAGAGCTATGGCTACACCTTC. Based on the CDR3 plus reference TRBV7-2 and TRBJ1-2, the full variable domain is GAGVSQSPSNKVTEKGKDVELRCDPISGHTALYWYRQSLGQGLEFLIYFQGNSAPDKSGLPSDRFSAERTGGSVSTLTIQRTQQEDSAVYLCASSLERESYGYTFGSGTRLTVV.

The J gene is TRBJ1-5, the V gene TRBV7-9; 10 bases map to TRBD1. The CDR3 contains 14 residues. In germline, CDR1 is SEHNR, CDR2 FQNEAQ (reference sequence). The V gene end was trimmed by 4 bases and the J gene end by 9 bases; junction bases not matched to a gene: 6. CDR3 sequence reads: CASSSDRGLPPQHF. The CDR3, as DNA: TGTGCCAGCAGCTCGGACAGGGGGTTACCGCCCCAGCATTTT.